The rows below give T cell receptor beta chains drawn from one sample of a study of identical twins. TCRdb re-analysed the 5' RACE reads in MiXCR, keeping a single row per CDR3 protein. The sample has 210,000 or so distinct CDR3 sequences; 15% are singletons. Separately, the same data were catalogued under a study of T cells expressing NK-cell markers.

Sequencing was done on a sample of CD8+ T cells sorted from blood. The receptors derive from a woman under 30 in good health. Both conserved end residues are part of each CDR3. The order of the fields is CDR3 protein, CDR3 DNA, clone size, V gene, J gene, D gene. The D gene is left open where the match is weak. The size entry is marked missing in some rows and otherwise reads once, few, many or a size class.

cdr3_aa: CASPPERGPITDTQYF
cdr3_nt: TGTGCCAGCCCTCCCGAGAGGGGGCCCATCACAGATACGCAGTATTTT
clone_size: few
v_call: TRBV12-3/TRBV12-4
j_call: TRBJ2-3
d_call: TRBD1

cdr3_aa: CASSSTSDSSYNEQFF
cdr3_nt: TGTGCCAGCAGTTCAACTAGCGATAGCTCCTACAATGAGCAGTTCTTC
clone_size: few
v_call: TRBV12-3/TRBV12-4
j_call: TRBJ2-1
d_call: TRBD2

cdr3_aa: CASSPPQRGAYEQYF
cdr3_nt: TGTGCCAGCTCACCACCTCAGCGGGGGGCCTACGAGCAGTACTTC
clone_size: .
v_call: TRBV18
j_call: TRBJ2-7
d_call: TRBD2

cdr3_aa: CASSALSAGSPTYEQYF
cdr3_nt: TGTGCCAGCAGTGCCCTGAGTGCTGGTTCCCCCACCTACGAGCAGTACTTC
clone_size: .
v_call: TRBV12-3/TRBV12-4
j_call: TRBJ2-7
d_call: .

cdr3_aa: CASSGGVNTEAFF
cdr3_nt: TGTGCCAGCAGCGGGGGGGTTAACACTGAAGCTTTCTTT
clone_size: .
v_call: TRBV9
j_call: TRBJ1-1
d_call: .

cdr3_aa: CATSRDLGGNTIYF
cdr3_nt: TGTGCCACCAGCAGAGATCTCGGGGGAAACACCATATATTTT
clone_size: few
v_call: TRBV15
j_call: TRBJ1-3
d_call: .

cdr3_aa: CASSLNGGEQYF
cdr3_nt: TGTGCCAGCAGTCTCAACGGGGGGGAGCAGTACTTC
clone_size: .
v_call: TRBV6-5
j_call: TRBJ2-7
d_call: TRBD2

cdr3_aa: CASRHPHTGSPLHF
cdr3_nt: TGTGCCAGCAGGCATCCGCACACAGGATCACCCCTCCACTTT
clone_size: .
v_call: TRBV6-1
j_call: TRBJ1-6
d_call: .

cdr3_aa: CASTWRAEAFF
cdr3_nt: TGTGCCAGTACCTGGAGGGCTGAAGCTTTCTTT
clone_size: few
v_call: TRBV19
j_call: TRBJ1-1
d_call: .

cdr3_aa: CASSLVAAEKLFF
cdr3_nt: TGTGCCAGCAGCTTGGTGGCAGCTGAAAAACTGTTTTTT
clone_size: many
v_call: TRBV5-6
j_call: TRBJ1-4
d_call: .